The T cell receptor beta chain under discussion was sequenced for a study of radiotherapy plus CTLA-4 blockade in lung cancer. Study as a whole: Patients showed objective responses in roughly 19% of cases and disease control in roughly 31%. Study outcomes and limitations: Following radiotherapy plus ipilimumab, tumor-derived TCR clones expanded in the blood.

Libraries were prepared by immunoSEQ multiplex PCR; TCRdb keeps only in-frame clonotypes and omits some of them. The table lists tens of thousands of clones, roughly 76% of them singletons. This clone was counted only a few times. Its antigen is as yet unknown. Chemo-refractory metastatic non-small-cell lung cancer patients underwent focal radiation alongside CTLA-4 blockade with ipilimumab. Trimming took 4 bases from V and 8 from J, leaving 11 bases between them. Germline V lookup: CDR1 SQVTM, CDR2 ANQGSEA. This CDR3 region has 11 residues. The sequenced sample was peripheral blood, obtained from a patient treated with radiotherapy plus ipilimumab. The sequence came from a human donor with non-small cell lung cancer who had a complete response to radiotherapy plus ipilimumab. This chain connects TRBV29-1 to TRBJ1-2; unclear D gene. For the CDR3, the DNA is TGCAGCGTTGTTGGAGGACTGGGCTACACCTTC. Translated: CSVVGGLGYTF.